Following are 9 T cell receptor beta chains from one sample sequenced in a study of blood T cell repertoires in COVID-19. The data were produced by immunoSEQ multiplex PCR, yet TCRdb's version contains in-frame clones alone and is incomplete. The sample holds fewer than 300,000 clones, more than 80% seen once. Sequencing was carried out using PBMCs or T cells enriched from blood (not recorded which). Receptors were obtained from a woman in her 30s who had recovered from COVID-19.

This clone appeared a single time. The CDR3 loop reads CASNGREGIRNTEAFF. CDR3 sequence (DNA): TGTGCCAGCAATGGCAGGGAAGGTATTCGGAACACTGAAGCTTTCTTT. The genes are TRBV28 and TRBJ1-1; possible D gene TRBD1, 5 bases. The CDR3 extends over 16 amino acids. CDR1 and CDR2 (germline): MDHEN, SYDVKM. Trimming cost V 7 bases and J 1 base, with 19 bases left between them.

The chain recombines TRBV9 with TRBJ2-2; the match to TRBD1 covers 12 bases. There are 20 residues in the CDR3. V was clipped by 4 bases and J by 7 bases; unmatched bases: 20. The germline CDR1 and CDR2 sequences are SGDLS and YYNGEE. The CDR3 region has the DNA TGTGCCAGCAGCTATACTCAAAATCCGGGACAGGGGGCCCCTGGCGGGGAGCTGTTTTTT. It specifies CASSYTQNPGQGAPGGELFF.

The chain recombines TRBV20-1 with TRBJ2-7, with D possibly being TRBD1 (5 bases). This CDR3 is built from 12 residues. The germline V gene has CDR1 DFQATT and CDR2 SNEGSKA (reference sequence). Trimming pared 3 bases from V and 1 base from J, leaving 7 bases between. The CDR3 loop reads CSASRTSYEQYF. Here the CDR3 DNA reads TGCAGTGCTAGTCGGACATCCTACGAGCAGTACTTC.

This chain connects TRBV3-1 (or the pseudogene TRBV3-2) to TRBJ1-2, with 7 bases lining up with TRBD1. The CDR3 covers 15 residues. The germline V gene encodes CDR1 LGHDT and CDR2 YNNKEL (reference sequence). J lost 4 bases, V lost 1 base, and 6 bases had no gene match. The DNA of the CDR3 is TGTGCCAGCAGCCAAGGCCCAGGGGGAGGCTATGGCTACACCTTC. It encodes CASSQGPGGGYGYTF.

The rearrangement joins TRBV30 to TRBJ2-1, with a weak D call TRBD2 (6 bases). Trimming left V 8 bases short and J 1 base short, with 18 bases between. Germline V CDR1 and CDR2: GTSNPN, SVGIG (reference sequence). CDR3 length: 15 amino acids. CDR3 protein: CAHVESSGSYNEQFF. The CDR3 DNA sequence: TGTGCCCATGTAGAGAGTAGCGGATCCTACAATGAGCAGTTCTTC.

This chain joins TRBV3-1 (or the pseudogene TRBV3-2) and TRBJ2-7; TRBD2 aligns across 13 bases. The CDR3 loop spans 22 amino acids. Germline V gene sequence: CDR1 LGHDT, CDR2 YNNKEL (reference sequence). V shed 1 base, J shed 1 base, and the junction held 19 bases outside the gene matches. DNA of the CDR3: TGTGCCAGCAGCCAAGCCTCGTTTGATGGGACTAGCGGGGATAGCCATTCCTACGAGCAGTACTTC. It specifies CASSQASFDGTSGDSHSYEQYF.

CDR3 in DNA: TGTGCCAGCAGACAGACCGACCGCCACTATGGCTACACCTTC. Protein product: CASRQTDRHYGYTF. This chain joins TRBV25-1 and TRBJ1-2, with D unclear. CDR1 MGHDK and CDR2 SYGVNS come from the germline V gene. The V and J ends lost 6 bases and 3 bases respectively, with 14 bases between them. CDR3 length equals 14 residues.

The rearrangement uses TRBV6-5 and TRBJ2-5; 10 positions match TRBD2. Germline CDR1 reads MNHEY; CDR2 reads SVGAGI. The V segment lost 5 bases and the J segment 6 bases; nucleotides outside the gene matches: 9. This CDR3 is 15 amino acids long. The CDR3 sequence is CASSHGLAASQTQYF. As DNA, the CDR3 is TGTGCCAGCAGTCATGGACTAGCGGCCTCGCAGACCCAGTACTTC.

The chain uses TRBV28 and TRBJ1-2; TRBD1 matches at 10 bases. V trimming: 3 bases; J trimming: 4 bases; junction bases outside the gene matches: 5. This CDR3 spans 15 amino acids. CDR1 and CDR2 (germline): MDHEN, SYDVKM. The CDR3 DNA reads TGTGCCAGCAGTTTTGAGACAGGGGGCGGCTATGGCTACACCTTC. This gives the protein CASSFETGGGYGYTF.